The subject of this entry is one T cell receptor (beta chain). This sample is part of a study of blood T cell repertoires in COVID-19. The germline V and J ends were trimmed by 4 bases and 0 bases, with 12 bases remaining between them. CDR3 size: 15 residues. Germline V lookup: CDR1 MNHEY, CDR2 SVGEGT. The table came from immunoSEQ multiplex PCR; TCRdb's copy has only in-frame clones and leaves some out. The sample has approximately 230,000 clones, roughly four fifths seen once. The sample taken for sequencing was peripheral blood. The TCR was taken from an older man with acute or convalescent COVID-19. This chain connects TRBV6-2 or TRBV6-3 to TRBJ1-2, with D perhaps TRBD1 (5 bases). Written as DNA, the CDR3 is TGTGCCAGCAGTTCCCCGGACAAAGCTAACTATGGCTACACCTTC. It encodes CASSSPDKANYGYTF.